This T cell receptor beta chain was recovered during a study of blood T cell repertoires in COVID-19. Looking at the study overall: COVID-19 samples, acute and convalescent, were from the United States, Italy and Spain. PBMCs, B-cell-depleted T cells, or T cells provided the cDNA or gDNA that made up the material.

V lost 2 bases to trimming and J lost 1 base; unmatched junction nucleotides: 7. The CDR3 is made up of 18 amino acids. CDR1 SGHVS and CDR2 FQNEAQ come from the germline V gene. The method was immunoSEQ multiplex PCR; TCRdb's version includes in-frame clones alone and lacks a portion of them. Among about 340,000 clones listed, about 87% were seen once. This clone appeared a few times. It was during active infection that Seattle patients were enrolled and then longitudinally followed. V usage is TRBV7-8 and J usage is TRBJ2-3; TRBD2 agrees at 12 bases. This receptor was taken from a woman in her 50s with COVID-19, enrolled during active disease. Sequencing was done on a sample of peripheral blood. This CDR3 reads CASSLLAGGRGGTDTQYF. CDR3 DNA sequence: TGTGCCAGCAGCTTACTAGCGGGAGGGCGAGGGGGCACAGATACGCAGTATTTT.